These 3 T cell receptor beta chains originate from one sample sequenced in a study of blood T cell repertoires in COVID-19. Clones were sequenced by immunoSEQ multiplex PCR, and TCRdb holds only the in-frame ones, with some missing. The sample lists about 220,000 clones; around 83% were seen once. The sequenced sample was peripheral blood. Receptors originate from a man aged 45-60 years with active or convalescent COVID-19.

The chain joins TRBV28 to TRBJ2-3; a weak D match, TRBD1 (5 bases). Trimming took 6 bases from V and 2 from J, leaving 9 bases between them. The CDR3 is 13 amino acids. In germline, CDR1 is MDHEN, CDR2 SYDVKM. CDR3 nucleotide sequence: TGTGCCAGCAGAGGACACTTCACAGATACGCAGTATTTT. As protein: CASRGHFTDTQYF.

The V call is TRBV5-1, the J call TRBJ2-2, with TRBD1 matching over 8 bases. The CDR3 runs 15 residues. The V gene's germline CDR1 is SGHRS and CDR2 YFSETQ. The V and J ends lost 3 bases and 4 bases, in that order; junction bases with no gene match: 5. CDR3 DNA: TGCGCCAGCAGCTCAGGGACAGGAGGCACCGGGGAGCTGTTTTTT. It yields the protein CASSSGTGGTGELFF.

CDR3 sequence: CASSQSGRGGQETQYF. The CDR3 DNA is TGTGCCAGCAGCCAGTCGGGGCGGGGGGGACAAGAGACCCAGTACTTC. The chain is built from TRBV3-1 (or the pseudogene TRBV3-2) and TRBJ2-5, with 9 nucleotides matching TRBD2. CDR1 is LGHDT, CDR2 YNNKEL, per germline (reference sequence). The CDR3 has 16 amino acids. Trimming cost V 3 bases and J 2 bases; bases outside gene matches: 7.